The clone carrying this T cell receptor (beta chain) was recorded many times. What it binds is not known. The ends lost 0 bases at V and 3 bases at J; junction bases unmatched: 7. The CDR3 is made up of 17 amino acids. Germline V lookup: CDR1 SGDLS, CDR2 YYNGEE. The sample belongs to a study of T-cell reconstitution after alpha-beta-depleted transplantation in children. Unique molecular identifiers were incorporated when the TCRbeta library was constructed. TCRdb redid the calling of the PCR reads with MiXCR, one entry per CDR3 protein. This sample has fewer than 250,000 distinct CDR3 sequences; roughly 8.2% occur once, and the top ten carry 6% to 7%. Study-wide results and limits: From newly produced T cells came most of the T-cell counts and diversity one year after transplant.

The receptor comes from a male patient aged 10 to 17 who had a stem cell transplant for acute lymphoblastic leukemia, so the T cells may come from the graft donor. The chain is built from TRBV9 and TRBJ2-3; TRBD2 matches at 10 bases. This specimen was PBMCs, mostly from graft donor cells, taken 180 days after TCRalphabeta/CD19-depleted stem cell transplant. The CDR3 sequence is CASSVGAGGPKTDTQYF. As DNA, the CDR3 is TGTGCCAGCAGCGTAGGAGCGGGAGGGCCGAAGACAGATACGCAGTATTTT.